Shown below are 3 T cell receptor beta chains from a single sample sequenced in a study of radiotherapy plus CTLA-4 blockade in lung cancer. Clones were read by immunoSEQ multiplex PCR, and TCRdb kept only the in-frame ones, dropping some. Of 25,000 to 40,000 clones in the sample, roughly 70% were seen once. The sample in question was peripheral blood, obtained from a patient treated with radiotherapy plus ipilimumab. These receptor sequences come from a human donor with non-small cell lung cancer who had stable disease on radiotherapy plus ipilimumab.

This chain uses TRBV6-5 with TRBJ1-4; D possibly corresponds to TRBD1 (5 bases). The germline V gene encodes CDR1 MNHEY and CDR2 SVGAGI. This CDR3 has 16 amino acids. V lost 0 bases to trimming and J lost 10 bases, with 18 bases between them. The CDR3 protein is CASSYSTQGSVRKLFF. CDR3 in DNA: TGTGCCAGCAGTTACTCGACGCAGGGTTCGGTACGAAAACTGTTTTTT.

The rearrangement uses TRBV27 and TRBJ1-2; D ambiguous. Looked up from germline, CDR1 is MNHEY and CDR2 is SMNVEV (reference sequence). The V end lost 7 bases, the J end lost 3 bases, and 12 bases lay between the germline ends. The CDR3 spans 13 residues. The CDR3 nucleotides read TGTGCCAGCAAATCGGGGAAGGACTATGGCTACACCTTC. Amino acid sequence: CASKSGKDYGYTF.

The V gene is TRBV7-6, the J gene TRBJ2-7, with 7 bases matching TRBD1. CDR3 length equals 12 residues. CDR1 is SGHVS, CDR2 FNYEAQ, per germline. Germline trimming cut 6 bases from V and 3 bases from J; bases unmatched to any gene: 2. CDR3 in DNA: TGTGCCAGCAGTCAGGGGGACTACGAGCAGTACTTC. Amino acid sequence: CASSQGDYEQYF.